What follows are 26 T cell receptor beta chains derived from one specimen sequenced in a study of T cells in Graves' hyperthyroidism and ophthalmopathy. RNA transcripts gave rise to amplified TCR beta CDR3 regions. The HTBI primer set served for first-round RT-PCR of the TCR CDR3. TCRdb reanalysed the multiplex PCR reads using MiXCR and keeps one entry per CDR3 protein. The sample lists around 580,000 distinct CDR3 sequences, roughly 46% seen once, with more than 7% in the top ten. The sample was peripheral blood or thyroid tissue (not recorded which). The origin of the receptors is a woman aged 18 to 35 with Graves' hyperthyroidism.

This clonotype came up once. The rearrangement links TRBV29-1 to TRBJ2-5; D unclear. V was clipped by 3 bases and J by 5 bases, with 10 bases between them. Per the germline V gene, CDR1 is SQVTM and CDR2 is ANQGSEA. This CDR3 region has 12 residues. The CDR3 DNA reads as TGCAGCGTTGAGTCTGAGAGGGAGACCCAGTACTTC. It specifies CSVESERETQYF.

This clonotype turned up a few times. The gene calls are TRBV14 and TRBJ2-3; D gene unclear. This CDR3 contains 15 residues. Germline CDR1 and CDR2: SGHDN and FVKESK. Trimming left V 5 bases short and J 1 base short, with 13 bases between. CDR3 in DNA: TGTGCCAGCAGCGTCTCTACCCTACGCACAGATACGCAGTATTTT. Translating it yields CASSVSTLRTDTQYF.

The chain combines TRBV2 with TRBJ2-7, with unresolved D. The end of the DNA aligns better with TRBJ2-1, so the J call may be wrong. The CDR3 is 14 amino acids. CDR1 SNHLY and CDR2 FYNNEI come from the germline V gene. The CDR3 nucleotides read TGTGCCAGCAGTGAAGAGGTGGTCTCGGGCGAGCAGTTCTTC. This encodes CASSEEVVSGEQFF.

The rearrangement joins TRBV20-1 to TRBJ2-7; 14 nucleotides agree with TRBD2. The V gene end was trimmed by 3 bases and the J gene end by 8 bases; junction bases not matched to a gene: 6. The CDR3 consists of 14 residues. Looked up from germline, CDR1 is DFQATT and CDR2 is SNEGSKA (reference sequence). The CDR3 region has the DNA TGCAGTGCTAGGGGACTAGCGGGAGTTTCCAAGCAGTACTTC. This sequence encodes CSARGLAGVSKQYF.

The chain joins TRBV20-1 to TRBJ1-5, with no clear D. Per the germline V gene, CDR1 is DFQATT and CDR2 is SNEGSKA (reference sequence). V gave up 6 bases and J gave up 9 bases, with 15 bases separating them. This CDR3 has 12 residues. CDR3 sequence reads: CSAPQGLAPQHF. The CDR3 nucleotides are TGCAGTGCCCCTCAAGGGCTAGCGCCCCAGCATTTT.

The rearrangement links TRBV7-2 to TRBJ1-2; a possible D gene is TRBD1 (5 bases). With 6 bases removed from V and 8 bases from J, the gap between germline ends came to 28 bases. The CDR3 has 17 residues. In germline, CDR1 is SGHTA, CDR2 FQGNSA. The CDR3 nucleotides are TGTGCCAGCAGTACTAGCGGGAGGAGAGGGACTCAGTTGGGCTACACCTTC. Its translation is CASSTSGRRGTQLGYTF. Complete variable domain (other parts from reference TRBV7-2 and TRBJ1-2): GAGVSQSPSNKVTEKGKDVELRCDPISGHTALYWYRQSLGQGLEFLIYFQGNSAPDKSGLPSDRFSAERTGGSVSTLTIQRTQQEDSAVYLCASSTSGRRGTQLGYTFGSGTRLTVV.

This clonotype was seen many times. This sequence joins TRBV20-1 and TRBJ1-1, with 7 bases that match TRBD1. CDR1 and CDR2 from the germline V gene are DFQATT and SNEGSKA (reference sequence). The CDR3 spans 13 residues. The V segment lost 4 bases and the J segment 5 bases; nucleotides outside the gene matches: 7. CDR3 amino acids: CSATTGLRTEAFF. CDR3 bases: TGCAGTGCTACGACAGGGTTGCGGACTGAAGCTTTCTTT.

This chain uses TRBV7-9 with TRBJ1-2, with D unclear. With 8 bases removed from V and 5 bases from J, the gap between germline ends came to 24 bases. The CDR3 spans 16 residues. CDR1 is SEHNR, CDR2 FQNEAQ, per germline (reference sequence). The CDR3 region is CASSPPGWQAGYGYTF. CDR3 bases: TGTGCCAGCTCACCCCCGGGTTGGCAGGCTGGATATGGCTACACCTTC.

The chain employs TRBV25-1 and TRBJ2-2; 10 nucleotides match TRBD2. Germline loops: CDR1 MGHDK, CDR2 SYGVNS. CDR3 length equals 14 residues. This CDR3 reads CARDGTSDTGELFF. CDR3 nucleotide sequence: TGTGCTAGAGATGGGACTAGCGATACCGGGGAGCTGTTTTTT. Together with reference TRBV25-1 and TRBJ2-2, the CDR3 gives the full variable domain: EADIYQTPRYLVIGTGKKITLECSQTMGHDKMYWYQQDPGMELHLIHYSYGVNSTEKGDLSSESTVSRIRTEHFPLTLESARPSHTSQYLCARDGTSDTGELFFGEGSRLTVL.

This clonotype appeared once. The chain links TRBV29-1 to TRBJ1-1; unclear D gene. V was pared by 0 bases and J by 7 bases, with 6 bases between. The CDR3 contains 11 residues. In germline, CDR1 is SQVTM, CDR2 ANQGSEA. DNA of the CDR3: TGCAGCGTTGAAGATCCCGGTGAAGCTTTCTTT. This translates into CSVEDPGEAFF.

V is TRBV12-3 or TRBV12-4 and J is TRBJ2-7, with D possibly being TRBD1 (6 bases). This CDR3 comprises 15 residues. Trimming shortened V by 5 bases and J by 3 bases, and 17 bases separated the two germline ends. CDR3 sequence (DNA): TGTGCCAGCAGTCTACGGACAGACTATGGCTACGAGCAGTACTTC. It codes for CASSLRTDYGYEQYF.

The chain is built from TRBV10-3 and TRBJ2-2, with TRBD2 as a possible D gene (5 bases). V was trimmed by 5 bases and J by 3 bases, leaving 13 bases between them. CDR3 length: 15 residues. CDR1 ENHRY and CDR2 SYGVKD come from the germline V gene. In DNA form, the CDR3 reads TGTGCCATCAGTTATTCCGGGATTTACACCGGGGAGCTGTTTTTT. As protein: CAISYSGIYTGELFF.

This clonotype was seen a few times. The chain is built from TRBV7-7 and TRBJ2-5; 11 nucleotides line up with TRBD2. Germline loops: CDR1 SSHAT, CDR2 FNYEAQ (reference sequence). This CDR3 region has 14 residues. Written as DNA, the CDR3 is TGTGCTAGAGATCCGACTAGCGGGATTGAGACCCAGTACTTC. Translated: CARDPTSGIETQYF.

The chain is built from TRBV20-1 and TRBJ2-7, with D tentatively TRBD2 (5 bases). Trimming removed 6 bases from V and 5 bases from J, with 17 bases in between. Germline V gene lookup returns CDR1 DFQATT and CDR2 SNEGSKA (reference sequence). The CDR3 has 13 amino acids. The CDR3 reads CSATFSLRDEQYF. The DNA of the CDR3 is TGCAGTGCCACCTTTAGTTTGCGGGACGAGCAGTACTTC.

This clonotype was observed a few times. The chain uses TRBV20-1 and TRBJ2-3; D not resolved. The CDR3 has 13 residues. The V and J ends lost 3 bases and 6 bases respectively, with 13 bases between them. Germline V gene data show CDR1 as DFQATT and CDR2 as SNEGSKA (reference sequence). This CDR3 reads CSASLDGVDTQYF. Written as DNA, the CDR3 is TGCAGTGCTAGCCTAGATGGGGTCGATACGCAGTATTTT.

This sequence joins TRBV11-1 and TRBJ2-7; perhaps TRBD2 as D (5 bases). The CDR3 is 12 residues long. Germline V gene sequence: CDR1 SGHAT, CDR2 FQDESV (reference sequence). CDR3 sequence (DNA): TGTGCTAGAGACACCGGGACCTACGAGCAGTACTTC. Translation: CARDTGTYEQYF.

This CDR3 reads CSQRSSYEQYF. CDR3 DNA sequence: TGCAGCCAACGGAGCTCCTACGAGCAGTACTTC. The chain combines TRBV29-1 with TRBJ2-7; D is unresolved. This CDR3 comprises 11 residues. The germline gives CDR1 SQVTM, CDR2 ANQGSEA. Trimming cost V 8 bases and J 0 bases, with 8 bases left between them.

The chain links TRBV29-1 to TRBJ2-2; D unresolved. The germline gives CDR1 SQVTM, CDR2 ANQGSEA. This CDR3 has 13 residues. Deletions cut 8 bases from V and 5 bases from J, with 15 bases between. Written as DNA, the CDR3 is TGCAGCAGTTTGTCCTGGGATACCGGGGAGCTGTTTTTT. It yields the protein CSSLSWDTGELFF.

The chain carries TRBV20-1 and TRBJ2-7, with D perhaps matching TRBD1 (6 bases). The CDR3 is 12 residues long. The V gene's germline CDR1 is DFQATT and CDR2 SNEGSKA (reference sequence). The CDR3 DNA reads as TGCAGCGCCCGGGACACCCTCTACGAGCAGTACTTC. Encoded protein: CSARDTLYEQYF.

V and J are TRBV24-1 and TRBJ2-5, with D perhaps TRBD2 (8 bases). The CDR3 loop spans 19 amino acids. The germline V gene has CDR1 KGHDR and CDR2 SFDVKD. Trimming stripped 3 bases from V and 1 base from J, with 23 bases between. The CDR3 sequence: CATSDVLNSGAGGQETQYF. Here the CDR3 DNA reads TGTGCCACCAGTGATGTCCTCAATAGCGGGGCAGGGGGCCAAGAGACCCAGTACTTC.

For this clonotype: This clone may be a read error of a much larger clone one base away. The rearrangement uses TRBV7-9 and TRBJ2-7; 9 nucleotides align to TRBD1. CDR1 and CDR2 (germline): SEHNR, FQNEAQ (reference sequence). There are 16 residues in the CDR3. The CDR3 loop reads CASSSGAGTGNYKQYF. The CDR3 coding sequence is TGTGCCAGCAGCTCGGGAGCCGGGACAGGGAACTACAAGCAGTACTTC.

The chain combines TRBV13 with TRBJ2-2, with TRBD2 as a possible D gene (5 bases). The germline CDR1 and CDR2 sequences are PRHDT and FYEKMQ (reference sequence). V shed 4 bases and J shed 8 bases, with 8 bases lying between them. There are 12 residues in the CDR3. The CDR3, as DNA: TGTGCCAGCAGCTCCGGCGGGGGGGAGCTGTTTTTT. Protein sequence: CASSSGGGELFF.

This clonotype was picked up many times. This chain connects TRBV5-6 to TRBJ2-5; tentative D call: TRBD2 (5 bases). V shed 4 bases and J shed 5 bases, with 21 bases lying between them. The V gene's germline CDR1 is SGHDT and CDR2 YYEEEE. The CDR3 contains 16 residues. CDR3 sequence: CASSLKGRGVGETQYF. For the CDR3, the DNA is TGTGCCAGCAGCCTTAAGGGTCGGGGAGTGGGGGAGACCCAGTACTTC. Full variable domain (rest looked up from reference TRBV5-6 and TRBJ2-5): DAGVTQSPTHLIKTRGQQVTLRCSPKSGHDTVSWYQQALGQGPQFIFQYYEEEERQRGNFPDRFSGHQFPNYSSELNVNALLLGDSALYLCASSLKGRGVGETQYFGPGTRLLVL.

The gene calls are TRBV7-2 and TRBJ2-5; 8 bases map to TRBD1. This CDR3 is 19 amino acids long. The V segment lost 4 bases and the J segment 4 bases; nucleotides outside the gene matches: 20. The germline V gene has CDR1 SGHTA and CDR2 FQGNSA. The CDR3 spells CASSYELRGRQGRRETQYF. DNA for the CDR3: TGTGCCAGCAGCTACGAACTCAGGGGGCGGCAGGGTAGGCGAGAGACCCAGTACTTC.

CDR3 sequence (DNA): TGCGCCAGCAGCCCCTGGCTAGCGGGACAAGGGAGCACTGAAGCTTTCTTT. Its translation is CASSPWLAGQGSTEAFF. The V and J genes are TRBV5-1 and TRBJ1-1; D perhaps matches TRBD1 (6 bases). V lost 4 bases and J 4 bases, leaving 23 bases between the germline ends. The CDR3 contains 17 residues. CDR1 and CDR2 from the germline V gene are SGHRS and YFSETQ. Filled out from reference TRBV5-1 and TRBJ1-1, the complete variable domain reads KAGVTQTPRYLIKTRGQQVTLSCSPISGHRSVSWYQQTPGQGLQFLFEYFSETQRNKGNFPGRFSGRQFSNSRSEMNVSTLELGDSALYLCASSPWLAGQGSTEAFFGQGTRLTVV.

This clonotype has a single count. The V and J genes are TRBV7-3 and TRBJ2-7; 7 nucleotides line up with TRBD1. After removal of 4 bases from V and 2 bases from J, the junction contained 8 bases not matched to a gene. Germline V CDR1 and CDR2: SGHTA, FQGTGA. This CDR3 is built from 15 residues. This CDR3 is CASSWGNTGAYEQYF. In DNA form, the CDR3 reads TGTGCCAGCAGCTGGGGGAATACAGGGGCCTACGAGCAGTACTTC.